Following are 21 T cell receptor beta chains from one sample sequenced in a study of cytotoxic CD8 clonotypes in ibrutinib-treated CLL. Measured with immunoSEQ multiplex PCR; TCRdb has only the in-frame clones, and not every one. The sample yields about 69,000 clones, more than 75% seen once. The starting material was PBMCs, obtained at disease progression, from a patient treated with ibrutinib. These receptor sequences come from a human donor with chronic lymphocytic leukemia.

This clone occurred a few times. The rearrangement links TRBV28 to TRBJ1-6; D may be TRBD1 (6 bases). CDR1 and CDR2 from the germline V gene are MDHEN and SYDVKM. Trimming pared 7 bases from V and 9 bases from J, leaving 19 bases between. This CDR3 is 15 amino acids long. The CDR3 DNA follows: TGTGCCAGCAAAGGGAGCCCAGGGGCGTCTTCACCCCTCCACTTT. This sequence encodes CASKGSPGASSPLHF. The complete variable domain, with remaining parts taken from reference TRBV28 and TRBJ1-6, reads DVKVTQSSRYLVKRTGEKVFLECVQDMDHENMFWYRQDPGLGLRLIYFSYDVKMKEKGDIPEGYSVSREKKERFSLILESASTNQTSMYLCASKGSPGASSPLHFGNGTRLTVT.

About this clone itself: Its ends do not fully match the called genes, so a read error is possible. The V gene is TRBV2, the J gene TRBJ2-3, with 8 bases lining up with TRBD2. The germline gives CDR1 SNHLY, CDR2 FYNNEI. The length of the CDR3 is 9 residues. CDR3: CASSGWTSF. The CDR3 coding sequence is TGTGCCAGCAGTGGCTGGACTAGCTTT.

The rearrangement joins TRBV4-1 to TRBJ2-1; 11 bases map to TRBD2. The CDR3 runs 18 residues. The germline CDR1 and CDR2 sequences are MGHRA and YSYEKL. Trimming cost V 0 bases and J 6 bases; bases outside gene matches: 10. Here the CDR3 reads CASSQDSQLAGGRNEQFF. The CDR3, as DNA: TGCGCCAGCAGCCAAGACTCCCAATTAGCGGGGGGGCGCAATGAGCAGTTCTTC.

This sequence joins TRBV9 and TRBJ1-1; possible D gene TRBD1, 5 bases. V gave up 3 bases and J gave up 2 bases, with 20 bases separating them. Germline lookup yields CDR1 SGDLS and CDR2 YYNGEE. The CDR3 is made up of 17 amino acids. CDR3: CASSDPLGGARNTEAFF. CDR3 in DNA: TGTGCCAGCAGCGATCCTTTGGGAGGGGCTCGCAACACTGAAGCTTTCTTT.

This rearrangement joins TRBV4-1 to TRBJ2-3, with 12 bases lining up with TRBD2. The germline gives CDR1 MGHRA, CDR2 YSYEKL. Losses at the gene ends were 2 bases for V and 5 bases for J; bases not matched to a gene: 8. This CDR3 comprises 17 residues. CDR3: CASSQPPTSGSVDTQYF. For the CDR3, the DNA is TGCGCCAGCAGCCAACCCCCGACTAGCGGGAGTGTAGATACGCAGTATTTT.

This clone was recorded only once. V gene TRBV13 combines with J gene TRBJ1-1, with D perhaps matching TRBD1 (5 bases). CDR3 length: 15 residues. V lost 1 base, J lost 11 bases, and 20 bases lay in between. CDR1 PRHDT and CDR2 FYEKMQ come from the germline V gene (reference sequence). The CDR3 bases are TGTGCCAGCAGCTTAGCTCGGGACGCTCTTAATTGGGCTTTCTTT. This sequence encodes CASSLARDALNWAFF.

At least ten counts were recorded for this clone. The chain combines TRBV29-1 with TRBJ1-1; weak D call: TRBD1 (5 bases). Trimming cost V 4 bases and J 12 bases, with 12 bases left between them. This CDR3 has 10 amino acids. CDR1 and CDR2 (germline): SQVTM, ANQGSEA. CDR3: CSVVEGRTFF. The CDR3, as DNA: TGCAGCGTTGTTGAGGGGAGGACTTTCTTT.

The genes are TRBV5-4 and TRBJ2-6, with a weak D call TRBD1 (7 bases). This CDR3 is 17 amino acids long. V shed 10 bases and J shed 2 bases, with 22 bases lying between them. Per germline, CDR1 SGHNT and CDR2 YYREEE (reference sequence). Written as DNA, the CDR3 is TGTGCCGCCCAGGGGGGCGCAGGTAGCGCTGGGGCCAACGTCCTGACTTTC. Protein product: CAAQGGAGSAGANVLTF.

The chain has TRBV11-2 and TRBJ2-3; 9 bases match TRBD1. V gave up 3 bases and J gave up 11 bases; unmatched junction bases: 9. This CDR3 is 14 amino acids long. In germline, CDR1 is SGHAT, CDR2 FQNNGV. CDR3 sequence reads: CASSLERQGGRQYF. The DNA for the CDR3 is TGTGCCAGCAGCTTGGAAAGACAGGGGGGCCGGCAGTATTTT.

This clone occurred a few times. The chain links TRBV30 to TRBJ1-1; no definite D call. V was cut by 0 bases and J by 5 bases, with 4 bases left in between. Germline V gene lookup returns CDR1 GTSNPN and CDR2 SVGIG (reference sequence). The CDR3 totals 11 residues. CDR3 protein: CAWSVQTEAFF. Written as DNA, the CDR3 is TGTGCCTGGAGTGTCCAAACTGAAGCTTTCTTT.

This chain joins TRBV14 and TRBJ1-1; the D gene is possibly TRBD1 (5 bases). The V gene's germline CDR1 is SGHDN and CDR2 FVKESK. The CDR3 length is 15 residues. V shed 8 bases and J shed 4 bases, with 20 bases lying between them. The CDR3 nucleotides read TGTGCCAGCTGCTTCGGGGGGACGAGGCTCACTGAAGCTTTCTTT. Its protein product is CASCFGGTRLTEAFF.

V gene TRBV10-1 combines with J gene TRBJ2-7, with 8 positions matching TRBD1. Germline CDR1 reads WNHNN; CDR2 reads SYGVQD (reference sequence). CDR3 length: 14 residues. Trimming cost V 5 bases and J 7 bases; bases outside gene matches: 10. The CDR3 spells CASSRTGRSGEQYF. The CDR3 DNA reads as TGCGCCAGCAGTAGGACAGGGCGTTCTGGAGAGCAGTACTTC.

This clone appeared once. The chain joins TRBV7-9 to TRBJ1-2, with a tentative D call TRBD1 (5 bases). The CDR3 has 15 residues. Germline V lookup: CDR1 SEHNR, CDR2 FQNEAQ (reference sequence). The V gene lost 2 bases and the J gene lost 1 base, with 11 bases spanning the gap. CDR3 coding DNA: TGTGCCAGCAGCTTAAGACAGAATAATAACTATGGCTACACCTTC. This gives the protein CASSLRQNNNYGYTF.

V usage is TRBV28 and J usage is TRBJ1-2, with no clear D. The CDR3 runs 12 residues. Germline-derived CDR1 and CDR2 are MDHEN and SYDVKM. The V end lost 3 bases, the J end lost 8 bases, and 10 bases lay between the germline ends. CDR3: CASSFDMRGYTF. The CDR3 DNA reads as TGTGCCAGCAGTTTCGATATGAGGGGCTACACCTTC.

The genes are TRBV28 and TRBJ1-1; 12 nucleotides line up with TRBD1. Trimming at V came to 3 bases and at J to 11 bases, leaving 10 bases not matched to a gene. This CDR3 spans 15 amino acids. Germline V CDR1 and CDR2: MDHEN, SYDVKM. This chain's CDR3 is CASSFPVGQGAGAFF. The CDR3 DNA reads TGTGCCAGCAGTTTCCCCGTGGGACAGGGGGCCGGTGCTTTCTTT.

The chain links TRBV27 to TRBJ1-5; D is ambiguous. Germline loops: CDR1 MNHEY, CDR2 SMNVEV (reference sequence). V shed 1 base and J shed 0 bases, with 13 bases lying between them. The CDR3 runs to 17 residues. The chain's CDR3 is CASSLLTVRLSNQPQHF. CDR3 DNA: TGTGCCAGCAGTTTATTAACAGTCAGGCTTAGCAATCAGCCCCAGCATTTT.

This chain joins TRBV27 and TRBJ1-5; D remains unclear. Deletions cut 3 bases from V and 6 bases from J, with 12 bases between. CDR1 and CDR2 from the germline V gene are MNHEY and SMNVEV (reference sequence). The CDR3 has 14 residues. The CDR3 DNA follows: TGTGCCAGCAGTTTCGGGTCTGGTGGTCAGCCCCAGCATTTT. Residues: CASSFGSGGQPQHF.

This rearrangement joins TRBV4-2 to TRBJ2-7; TRBD2 aligns across 11 bases. CDR1 is LGHNA, CDR2 YNFKEQ, per germline. This CDR3 region has 16 residues. The V segment lost 0 bases and the J segment 2 bases; nucleotides outside the gene matches: 3. The chain's CDR3 is CASSQDGTSGAYEQYF. CDR3 bases: TGTGCCAGCAGCCAAGACGGGACTAGCGGAGCCTACGAGCAGTACTTC.

The CDR3 reads CASSHGGLLGYTF. DNA of the CDR3: TGTGCCAGCAGCCACGGGGGGTTACTTGGCTACACCTTC. V is TRBV7-9 and J is TRBJ1-2; tentatively, D is TRBD1 (5 bases). V was pared by 5 bases and J by 7 bases, with 14 bases between. The CDR3 runs 13 residues. From germline, CDR1 is SEHNR and CDR2 FQNEAQ (reference sequence).

The genes are TRBV5-4 and TRBJ2-5; 8 nucleotides agree with TRBD2. CDR1 and CDR2 from the germline V gene are SGHNT and YYREEE (reference sequence). This CDR3 is built from 16 residues. Unmatched junction bases numbered 11, after V lost 2 bases and J lost 5 bases. CDR3 protein: CASSFPGRALSETQYF. Here the CDR3 DNA reads TGTGCCAGCAGCTTCCCCGGGAGGGCCCTCTCCGAGACCCAGTACTTC.

This clone was detected only once. This CDR3 is CASSQDPGLNSPLHF. In DNA, the CDR3 is TGTGCCAGCAGCCAAGATCCGGGGTTGAATTCACCCCTCCACTTT. The chain has TRBV7-9 and TRBJ1-6; no reliable D call. V was trimmed by 5 bases and J by 7 bases, leaving 15 bases between them. Per germline, CDR1 SEHNR and CDR2 FQNEAQ (reference sequence). The CDR3 runs to 15 residues.